The T cell receptor (beta chain) under discussion was sequenced for a study of cytomegalovirus exposure and HLA in healthy donors. A note on this clone: Its cognate antigen is unknown.

Points from the study as a whole: For TCR beta chains, V- and J-gene trimming was later linked to a missense DCLRE1C variant. In vitro experiments confirmed that three CMV-associated chains were specific for CMV antigens.

The PCR used 60 Vbeta and 13 Jbeta primers. Clones were read by immunoSEQ multiplex PCR, and TCRdb kept only the in-frame ones, dropping some. The repertoire has about 190,000 clones, 70% to 75% of them found once; the top ten carry 3.1%. The V gene lost 3 bases and the J gene lost 4 bases, with 16 bases spanning the gap. The CDR3 totals 15 residues. CDR1 is SGHRS, CDR2 YFSETQ, per germline. The material sequenced was PBMCs. The chain carries TRBV5-1 and TRBJ2-5, with a tentative D call TRBD2 (6 bases). The TCR sequence derives from a woman in her 30s in good health and CMV-seropositive. The CDR3: CASSSGPYGGETQYF. The CDR3 DNA sequence: TGCGCCAGCAGCTCGGGGCCCTACGGGGGAGAGACCCAGTACTTC.